This entry concerns a single TCR beta chain. The entry originates in a study of blood T cell repertoires in COVID-19. About the research overall: T cells, B-cell-depleted T cells, or PBMCs provided the cDNA or gDNA that served as material.

Participants' own reports of clinical history determined their cohort assignment. A COVID-19 case was met by exposed participants within 2 weeks before study entry. CDR1 and CDR2 (germline): MNHEY, SVGAGI. The ends were cut back, 6 bases at V and 0 bases at J, with 8 bases in the middle. This CDR3 region has 14 residues. Generated by immunoSEQ multiplex PCR, the TCRdb table keeps only in-frame clones and is missing some. The repertoire holds 200,000 to 250,000 clones, 90% seen once, with about 15% in the top ten. This sequence originates from a man aged 30 to 45 who had been exposed to COVID-19. The specimen sequenced was PBMCs or T cells enriched from blood (not recorded which). This rearrangement joins TRBV6-5 to TRBJ1-4; D is unclear. The CDR3 loop is CASRGDATNEKLFF. CDR3 nucleotides: TGTGCCAGCAGGGGAGATGCAACTAATGAAAAACTGTTTTTT.